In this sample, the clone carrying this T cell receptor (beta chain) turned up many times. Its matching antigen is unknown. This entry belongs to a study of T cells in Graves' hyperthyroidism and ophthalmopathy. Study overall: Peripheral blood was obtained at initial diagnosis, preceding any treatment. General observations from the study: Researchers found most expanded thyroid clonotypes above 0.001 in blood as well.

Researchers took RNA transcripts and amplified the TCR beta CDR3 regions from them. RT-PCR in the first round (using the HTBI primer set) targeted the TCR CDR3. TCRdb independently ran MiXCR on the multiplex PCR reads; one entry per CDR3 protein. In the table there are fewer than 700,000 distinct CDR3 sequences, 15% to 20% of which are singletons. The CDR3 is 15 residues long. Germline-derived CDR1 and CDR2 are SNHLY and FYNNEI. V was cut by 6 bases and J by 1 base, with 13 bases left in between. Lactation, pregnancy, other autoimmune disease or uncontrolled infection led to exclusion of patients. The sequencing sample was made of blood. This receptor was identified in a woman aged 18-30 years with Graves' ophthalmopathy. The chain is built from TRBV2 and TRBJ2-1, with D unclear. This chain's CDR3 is CASRPPVISYNEQFF. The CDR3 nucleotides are TGTGCCAGCAGACCGCCAGTCATTTCCTACAATGAGCAGTTCTTC. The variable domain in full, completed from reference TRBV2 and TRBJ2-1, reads EPEVTQTPSHQVTQMGQEVILRCVPISNHLYFYWYRQILGQKVEFLVSFYNNEISEKSEIFDDQFSVERPDGSNFTLKIRSTKLEDSAMYFCASRPPVISYNEQFFGPGTRLTVL.